This TCR beta chain was sequenced for a study of technical replicates of blood from a few donors. Germline assignment: CDR1 MNHEY and CDR2 SVGAGI. This CDR3 is 14 amino acids long. Trimming removed 3 bases from V and 1 base from J, with 9 bases in between. TCRdb keeps only in-frame clones here, not all; method: immunoSEQ multiplex PCR. The data contain over 90,000 clones, around 96% of them singletons. The sequencing sample was made of T cells isolated from PBMCs. J is TRBJ1-1 and V is TRBV6-5; D possibly corresponds to TRBD1 (5 bases). This sequence was found in a human donor in good health. CDR3 nucleotides: TGTGCCAGCAGTTATGCAGGGTGGAACACTGAAGCTTTCTTT. It encodes CASSYAGWNTEAFF.